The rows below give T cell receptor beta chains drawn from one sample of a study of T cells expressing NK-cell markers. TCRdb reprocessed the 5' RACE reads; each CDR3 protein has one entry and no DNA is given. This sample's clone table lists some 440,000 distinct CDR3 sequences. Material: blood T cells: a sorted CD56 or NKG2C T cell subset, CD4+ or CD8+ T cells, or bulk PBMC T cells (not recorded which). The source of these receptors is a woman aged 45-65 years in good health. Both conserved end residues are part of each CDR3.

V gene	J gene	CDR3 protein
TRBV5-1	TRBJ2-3	CASSHLLLTSTDTQYF
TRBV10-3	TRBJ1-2	CAISAGQGNYGYTF
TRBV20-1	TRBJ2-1	CSARDRQGGSYNEQFF
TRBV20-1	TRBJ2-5	CSARVFPGETQYF
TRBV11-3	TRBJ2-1	CASSGTSGPNEQFF
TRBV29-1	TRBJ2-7	CSVEEQGYNEQYF
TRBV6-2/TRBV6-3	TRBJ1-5	CASSFVLRNQPQHF
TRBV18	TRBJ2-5	CASSPRIGQETQYF
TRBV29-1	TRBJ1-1	CSEGQGCANTEAFF
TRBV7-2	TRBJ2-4	CASGPGVVKNIQYF
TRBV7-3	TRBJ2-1	CASRLGPGGNEQFF
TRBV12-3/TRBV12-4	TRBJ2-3	CASSRLAGREDTQYF
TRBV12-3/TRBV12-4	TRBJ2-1	CASSPRGRTGFYNEQFF
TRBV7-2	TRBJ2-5	CASSFTGRETQYF
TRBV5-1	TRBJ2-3	CASSLDVISTDTQYF
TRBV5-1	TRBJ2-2	CASSPRDSRPNTGELFF
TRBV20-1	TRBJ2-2	CSANRVVGNTGELFF
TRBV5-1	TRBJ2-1	CASSLGGGGANEQFF
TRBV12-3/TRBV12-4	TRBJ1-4	CASSPGDRSNEKLFF
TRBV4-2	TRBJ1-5	CASSETGNSNQPQHF
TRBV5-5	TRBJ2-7	CASSPGTGLLAGASEQYF
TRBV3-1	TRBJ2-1	CASSQGLAEGYEQYF
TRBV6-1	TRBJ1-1	CASTPFSGIPPEAFF
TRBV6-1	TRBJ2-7	CASSEGDNSYEQYF
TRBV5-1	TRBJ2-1	CASSTGLQSDEQFF
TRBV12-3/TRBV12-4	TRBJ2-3	CASRFDRSEDTQYF
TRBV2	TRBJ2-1	CASSPGLWDEQFF
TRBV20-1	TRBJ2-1	CSARDSRGLAFNEQFF
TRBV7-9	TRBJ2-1	CASSLALAGGPRSYNEQFF